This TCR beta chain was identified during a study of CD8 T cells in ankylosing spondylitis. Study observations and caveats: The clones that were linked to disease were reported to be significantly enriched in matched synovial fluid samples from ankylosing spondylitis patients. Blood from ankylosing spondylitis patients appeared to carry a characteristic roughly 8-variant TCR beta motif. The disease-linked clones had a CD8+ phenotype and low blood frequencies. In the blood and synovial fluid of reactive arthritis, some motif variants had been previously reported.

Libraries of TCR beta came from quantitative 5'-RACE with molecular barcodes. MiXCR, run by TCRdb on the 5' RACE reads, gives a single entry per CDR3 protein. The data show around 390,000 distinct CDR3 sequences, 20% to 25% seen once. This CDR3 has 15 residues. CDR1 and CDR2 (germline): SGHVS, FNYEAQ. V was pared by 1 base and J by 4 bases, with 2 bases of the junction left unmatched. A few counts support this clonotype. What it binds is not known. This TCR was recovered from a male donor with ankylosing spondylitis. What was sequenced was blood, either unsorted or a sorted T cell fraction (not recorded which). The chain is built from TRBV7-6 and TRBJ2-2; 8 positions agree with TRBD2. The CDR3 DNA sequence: TGTGCCAGCAGCTTAGTCGGGAGGGCCACCGGGGAGCTGTTTTTT. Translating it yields CASSLVGRATGELFF.